This is a list of T cell receptor beta chains from one sample in a study of human T cells and chemical hapten exposure. MiXCR was run by TCRdb on the RACE reads, yielding one entry per CDR3 protein. The profile shows about 180,000 distinct CDR3 sequences, about 31% of them singletons. The sequencing used whole blood, collected in connection with sensitization to the hapten diphenylcyclopropenone (DPC). Every receptor here comes from a woman aged 25-40 years with alopecia areata. Some clones in this sample may be carry-over from other donors' samples. CDR3s include the opening cysteine and the closing phenylalanine or tryptophan. D genes are given only for firm matches. Only some rows state a clone size, as once, few, many or a class for expanded clones.

d_call | j_call | v_call | clone_size | cdr3_nt | cdr3_aa
- | TRBJ2-7 | TRBV4-2 | - | TGTGCCAGCAGCCAAGATCATGTGGTGTACGAGCAGTACTTC | CASSQDHVVYEQYF
TRBD1 | TRBJ2-3 | TRBV19 | few | TGTGCCAGTAGCCCTACCGTTAGGACAGGTGGAGATACGCAGTATTTT | CASSPTVRTGGDTQYF
- | TRBJ1-2 | TRBV2 | few | TGTGCCAGCAGCCGAGGGGCAGGAAATTCGGGCTTC | CASSRGAGNSGF
TRBD1 | TRBJ2-7 | TRBV9 | - | TGTGCCAGCAGCGAGGGACAGGGTTACGAGCAGTACTTC | CASSEGQGYEQYF
- | TRBJ2-7 | TRBV7-2 | few | TGTGCCAGCAGCCACCCGTCCGGGAACGAGCAGTACTTC | CASSHPSGNEQYF
- | TRBJ1-5 | TRBV6-5 | few | TGTGCCAGCAGTACTCAGCAGTATCAGCCCCAGCATTTT | CASSTQQYQPQHF
- | TRBJ2-5 | TRBV7-6 | - | TGTGCCAGCAGCTCCACCGGGCCCCAAGAGACCCAGTACTTC | CASSSTGPQETQYF
TRBD1 | TRBJ1-6 | TRBV20-1 | few | TGCAGTGCTCCCCAACAACAGGGGTCGAATTCACCCCTCCACTTT | CSAPQQQGSNSPLHF
- | TRBJ2-7 | TRBV2 | - | TGTGCCAGCAGTCAAGACAGGTTAGGCGAGCAGTACTTC | CASSQDRLGEQYF
- | TRBJ2-7 | TRBV28 | - | TGTGCCAGCAGTTCCTTGATTGTGGGGCAGTACTTC | CASSSLIVGQYF
- | TRBJ2-7 | TRBV29-1 | - | TGCAGCGTTGTGAGAGGGTACGAGCAGTACTTC | CSVVRGYEQYF
TRBD1 | TRBJ1-5 | TRBV4-2 | - | TGTGCCAGCAGCCAAGATCAGGGGGCTGTACAGCCCCAGCATTTT | CASSQDQGAVQPQHF
- | TRBJ2-1 | TRBV10-3 | - | TGTGCCATCAGTGAACAGCGGAATGAGCAGTTCTTC | CAISEQRNEQFF
- | TRBJ1-2 | TRBV28 | few | TGTGCCAGCAGTTCCAGCAGGGAATACACCTTC | CASSSSREYTF
TRBD1 | TRBJ2-5 | TRBV20-1 | few | TGCAGTGCTGACAGGGGAATCCAAGAGACCCAGTACTTC | CSADRGIQETQYF